The 18 T cell receptor beta chains listed next were all sequenced from one sample in a study of blood T cell repertoires in COVID-19 (dated by TCRdb to 2018 to 2020). The protocol used for the library was the immunoSEQ multiplex PCR assay. TCRdb limited this immuneACCESS table to in-frame rearrangements with V and J called. A share of clones is missing; checked studies link under half to unresolved V genes, and the rest is unexplained. The sample has approximately 340,000 clones on record, roughly 86% of them singletons. The ten largest clones capture approximately 9.9% of the sample. The sample consisted of peripheral blood. These receptors were collected from a man between 25 and 39 years old with COVID-19, enrolled during active disease.

This chain joins TRBV6-1 and TRBJ1-5; tentatively, D is TRBD1 (5 bases). Germline V gene data show CDR1 as MNHNS and CDR2 as SASEGT. The CDR3 totals 17 residues. Trimming cost V 4 bases and J 0 bases, with 16 bases left between them. The CDR3 nucleotides are TGTGCCAGCAGTGGGCGAGGACACGCGCATAGCAATCAGCCCCAGCATTTT. Its protein product is CASSGRGHAHSNQPQHF.

This chain connects TRBV19 to TRBJ1-6, with 7 bases that match TRBD1. Germline V lookup: CDR1 LNHDA, CDR2 SQIVND (reference sequence). Trimming cost V 8 bases and J 6 bases; bases outside gene matches: 7. The CDR3 runs to 14 residues. The CDR3 DNA sequence: TGTGCCAGTGGCGGGACAGCGATTAATTCACCCCTCCACTTT. This sequence encodes CASGGTAINSPLHF.

This sequence joins TRBV7-9 and TRBJ1-1; D ambiguous. The CDR3 is 14 amino acids. Germline CDR1 and CDR2: SEHNR and FQNEAQ (reference sequence). V lost 1 base to trimming and J lost 1 base, with 7 bases between them. CDR3 nucleotides: TGTGCCAGCAGCTTAGGCGTCTCGAACACTGAAGCTTTCTTT. Protein sequence: CASSLGVSNTEAFF.

The J gene is TRBJ2-7, the V gene TRBV7-2, with D maybe TRBD1 (6 bases). V gave up 4 bases and J gave up 0 bases, with 13 bases separating them. Germline assignment: CDR1 SGHTA and CDR2 FQGNSA. CDR3 length: 15 residues. The CDR3: CASSSQGGSSYEQYF. In DNA form, the CDR3 reads TGTGCCAGCAGCTCACAGGGTGGGAGCTCCTACGAGCAGTACTTC.

This clone occurred a few times. The chain combines TRBV6-6 with TRBJ1-2, with D tentatively TRBD1 (6 bases). This CDR3 spans 14 amino acids. Deletions cut 6 bases from V and 3 bases from J, with 14 bases between. Germline CDR1 and CDR2: MNHNY and SVGAGI (reference sequence). CDR3 coding DNA: TGTGCCAGCAGCCACGCGCAGGGGTACTATGGCTACACCTTC. Translating it yields CASSHAQGYYGYTF.

This chain links TRBV28 with TRBJ1-2, with TRBD1 matching 8 bases. This CDR3 is built from 15 residues. Germline V gene sequence: CDR1 MDHEN, CDR2 SYDVKM. The junction had 4 bases not matched to a gene; V was cut back by 3 bases and J by 1 base. The CDR3 nucleotides read TGTGCCAGCAGTTTGCAGGGGGCGATTAACTATGGCTACACCTTC. As protein: CASSLQGAINYGYTF.

This chain connects TRBV27 to TRBJ1-5, with 7 positions matching TRBD1. The CDR3 is 18 residues long. Germline V CDR1 and CDR2: MNHEY, SMNVEV (reference sequence). V dropped 5 bases and J dropped 0; count of bases not matched to a gene: 13. The CDR3 region has the DNA TGTGCCAGCAGTCCCTACCCCAAAGACAGGGATAGCAATCAGCCCCAGCATTTT. It is translated as CASSPYPKDRDSNQPQHF.

V gene TRBV7-2 combines with J gene TRBJ2-7; 8 bases agree with TRBD1. The CDR3 extends over 14 amino acids. The V gene end was trimmed by 2 bases and the J gene end by 8 bases; junction bases not matched to a gene: 8. Germline-derived CDR1 and CDR2 are SGHTA and FQGNSA. The CDR3 spells CASSLKSQGVKQYF. CDR3 nucleotides: TGTGCCAGCAGCTTAAAATCACAGGGGGTAAAGCAGTACTTC.

This chain joins TRBV24-1 and TRBJ2-2; D gene ambiguous. The CDR3 consists of 17 residues. Germline CDR1 and CDR2: KGHDR and SFDVKD. Trimming stripped 1 base from V and 0 bases from J, with 11 bases between. The CDR3 loop is CATSDFSGLSNTGELFF. For the CDR3, the DNA is TGTGCCACCAGTGATTTCTCAGGCCTTTCGAACACCGGGGAGCTGTTTTTT.

There are a few counts of this clone. This sequence joins TRBV6-2 or TRBV6-3 and TRBJ2-2, with D possibly matching TRBD2 (5 bases). V lost 6 bases and J 5 bases, leaving 16 bases between the germline ends. CDR3 length: 15 amino acids. Germline assignment: CDR1 MNHEY and CDR2 SVGEGT. The CDR3 loop is CASSTSGPETGELFF. CDR3 coding DNA: TGTGCCAGCAGCACGAGCGGCCCAGAGACCGGGGAGCTGTTTTTT.

This clone was seen only a few times. The chain couples TRBV5-1 to TRBJ2-7, with 12 positions matching TRBD2. Per germline, CDR1 SGHRS and CDR2 YFSETQ. Trimming at V came to 4 bases and at J to 4 bases, leaving 6 bases not matched to a gene. This CDR3 comprises 15 residues. The CDR3 nucleotides read TGCGCCAGCAGCGCTACGGGACTAGCGGGTTACGAGCAGTACTTC. Amino acid sequence: CASSATGLAGYEQYF.

V gene TRBV29-1 combines with J gene TRBJ2-7, with 8 bases matching TRBD2. The V gene end was trimmed by 3 bases and the J gene end by 6 bases; junction bases not matched to a gene: 7. CDR1 SQVTM and CDR2 ANQGSEA come from the germline V gene. The length of the CDR3 is 13 residues. CDR3 DNA sequence: TGCAGCGTTGACGGCGGGGGGCCCTCCGAGCAGTACTTC. Amino acids: CSVDGGGPSEQYF.

V is TRBV6-6 and J is TRBJ2-1, with D possibly matching TRBD1 (5 bases). The germline V gene has CDR1 MNHNY and CDR2 SVGAGI (reference sequence). The CDR3 has 14 amino acids. V was trimmed by 5 bases and J by 9 bases, leaving 17 bases between them. CDR3 sequence: CASSRGQPGSEQFF. The CDR3 DNA follows: TGTGCCAGCAGTCGAGGACAACCGGGTAGTGAGCAGTTCTTC.

The chain uses TRBV13 and TRBJ2-7; 9 bases align to TRBD1. Germline trimming cut 6 bases from V and 2 bases from J; bases unmatched to any gene: 5. The V gene's germline CDR1 is PRHDT and CDR2 FYEKMQ (reference sequence). The CDR3 runs 14 residues. CDR3 protein: CASRRTGGTYEQYF. The CDR3 DNA is TGTGCCAGCAGACGAACAGGGGGCACCTACGAGCAGTACTTC.

This clone was detected a few times. This CDR3 reads CASSRQGFLTDTQYF. In DNA form, the CDR3 reads TGTGCCAGCAGCCGTCAGGGGTTCCTCACAGATACGCAGTATTTT. V and J are TRBV6-5 and TRBJ2-3; D is possibly TRBD1 (6 bases). CDR3 size: 15 residues. CDR1 is MNHEY and CDR2 is SVGAGI in the germline V gene. Trimming stripped 6 bases from V and 2 bases from J, with 15 bases between.

Only one count was recorded for this clone. The rearrangement joins TRBV7-2 to TRBJ1-2; D not certain. The CDR3 totals 12 residues. Trimming removed 5 bases at V and 1 base at J, with 5 bases between. CDR1 is SGHTA, CDR2 FQGNSA, per germline. The CDR3, as DNA: TGTGCCAGCAGCCCTTATAACTATGGCTACACCTTC. Its translation is CASSPYNYGYTF.

The rearrangement joins TRBV2 to TRBJ1-1; D is unclear. The V end lost 6 bases, the J end lost 1 base, and 6 bases lay between the germline ends. Germline-derived CDR1 and CDR2 are SNHLY and FYNNEI. There are 12 residues in the CDR3. The CDR3 is CASSRPNTEAFF. DNA for the CDR3: TGTGCCAGCAGCCGTCCGAACACTGAAGCTTTCTTT.

The CDR3 DNA reads as TGTGCCAGCAGCGTAGCTGTACAGGGCTACGAGCAGTACTTC. The encoded protein is CASSVAVQGYEQYF. V is TRBV9 and J is TRBJ2-7; D is perhaps TRBD1 (6 bases). The germline V gene encodes CDR1 SGDLS and CDR2 YYNGEE. V gave up 0 bases and J gave up 3 bases, with 10 bases separating them. The CDR3 loop spans 14 amino acids.